The source of this T cell receptor beta chain is a study of breast tumors, draining lymph nodes, adjacent tissues. Samples came from axillary lymph nodes draining the breast cancer. General study results and limits: Compared with lymph nodes, tumors were less diverse; compared with nontumor tissue, more. The data were judged consistent with most tumor T cells coming from lymph node and expanding in tumor. Tumor and nontumor repertoires were significantly more similar in luminal-like than in basal-like breast cancer.

TCRdb re-called the multiplex PCR reads with MiXCR, one entry per CDR3 protein. The table lists 130,000 or so distinct CDR3 sequences, less than 25% of them singletons. This clonotype has a count of ten or more. Its antigen remains unknown. The TCR was taken from a female donor with breast cancer. Some clones in this sample may be carry-over from other donors' samples. The sequencing input was axillary lymph node tissue.

Here the CDR3 reads CASSLPGANEQFF. In DNA, the CDR3 is TGTGCCAGCAGTTTACCCGGGGCTAATGAGCAGTTCTTC. This chain connects TRBV12-3 or TRBV12-4 to TRBJ2-1; D assignment may be TRBD1 or TRBD2 (5 bases each). The V end lost 2 bases, the J end lost 7 bases, and 9 bases lay between the germline ends. The CDR3 covers 13 residues.